Presented here are 30 T cell receptor beta chains from one specimen sequenced in a study of cytomegalovirus exposure and HLA in healthy donors. This PCR relied on a set of 60 Vbeta primers and 13 Jbeta primers. Generated by immunoSEQ multiplex PCR, the TCRdb table keeps only in-frame clones and is missing some. The sample has over 100,000 clones, over 9.5% seen once; the top ten hold under 6%. Sequencing was done on a sample of PBMCs. The origin of the receptors is a man in his forties or fifties in good health and CMV-seropositive.

This clone was recorded a few times. The chain employs TRBV5-1 and TRBJ1-5, with 10 nucleotides matching TRBD1. The CDR3 length is 15 residues. V gave up 4 bases and J gave up 7 bases; unmatched junction bases: 8. Germline V CDR1 and CDR2: SGHRS, YFSETQ. The CDR3 coding sequence is TGCGCCAGCAGCATCGGGACAGGGGCCGGGCAGCCCCAGCATTTT. The encoded protein is CASSIGTGAGQPQHF. The full variable domain, rest sourced from reference TRBV5-1 and TRBJ1-5, is KAGVTQTPRYLIKTRGQQVTLSCSPISGHRSVSWYQQTPGQGLQFLFEYFSETQRNKGNFPGRFSGRQFSNSRSEMNVSTLELGDSALYLCASSIGTGAGQPQHFGDGTRLSIL.

The V call is TRBV5-6, the J call TRBJ1-2; maybe TRBD1 (5 bases). CDR3 length: 14 amino acids. In germline, CDR1 is SGHDT, CDR2 YYEEEE. Trimming left V 0 bases short and J 7 bases short, with 13 bases between. The CDR3 bases are TGTGCCAGCAGCTTGGACGGCAGGGCCTCTGGCTACACCTTC. The encoded protein is CASSLDGRASGYTF.

This clone was counted ten times or more. This chain links TRBV29-1 with TRBJ1-5; 8 nucleotides match TRBD1. This CDR3 has 14 residues. V shed 6 bases and J 2 bases; nucleotides not matched to a gene: 6. The V gene's germline CDR1 is SQVTM and CDR2 ANQGSEA. The CDR3 sequence is CSVVGQGGNQPQHF. CDR3 DNA sequence: TGCAGCGTGGTCGGACAGGGAGGCAATCAGCCCCAGCATTTT.

The gene calls are TRBV7-2 and TRBJ2-7, with D perhaps matching TRBD2 (5 bases). The CDR3 length is 15 residues. The germline V gene encodes CDR1 SGHTA and CDR2 FQGNSA. The V end lost 0 bases, the J end lost 0 bases, and 9 bases lay between the germline ends. The CDR3 spells CASSLASGNSYEQYF. CDR3 in DNA: TGTGCCAGCAGCTTAGCGTCGGGGAACTCCTACGAGCAGTACTTC.

The rearrangement uses TRBV19 and TRBJ2-5; a weak D match, TRBD2 (6 bases). Germline V gene data show CDR1 as LNHDA and CDR2 as SQIVND (reference sequence). Trimming shortened V by 3 bases and J by 2 bases, and 13 bases separated the two germline ends. This CDR3 spans 15 amino acids. Here the CDR3 DNA reads TGTGCCAGTAGTATGGGGGGTGGGGGGCAAGAGACCCAGTACTTC. It translates to CASSMGGGGQETQYF.

This clone showed up just a few times. The V call is TRBV5-1, the J call TRBJ2-1, with no clear D. The CDR3 is made up of 12 amino acids. Per germline, CDR1 SGHRS and CDR2 YFSETQ. V lost 4 bases and J lost 7, with 9 bases in between. The chain's CDR3 is CASSPSRNEQFF. CDR3 DNA: TGCGCCAGCAGCCCATCGAGGAATGAGCAGTTCTTC.

V and J are TRBV7-9 and TRBJ2-1; D is unresolved. The germline V gene has CDR1 SEHNR and CDR2 FQNEAQ (reference sequence). Trimming left V 7 bases short and J 8 bases short, with 12 bases between. The length of the CDR3 is 12 residues. CDR3 nucleotide sequence: TGTGCCAGCACCTTCGTGCGTCATGAGCAGTTCTTC. It is translated as CASTFVRHEQFF. Looking up the rest from reference TRBV7-9 and TRBJ2-1 gives the full variable domain: DTGVSQNPRHKITKRGQNVTFRCDPISEHNRLYWYRQTLGQGPEFLTYFQNEAQLEKSRLLSDRFSAERPKGSFSTLEIQRTEQGDSAMYLCASTFVRHEQFFGPGTRLTVL.

A few counts support this clone. The J gene is TRBJ2-6, the V gene TRBV28; TRBD1 might be the D (6 bases). Germline CDR1 reads MDHEN; CDR2 reads SYDVKM. V lost 3 bases and J lost 1, with 16 bases in between. The CDR3 has 18 residues. This chain's CDR3 is CASSFQGTSSSGANVLTF. In DNA form, the CDR3 reads TGTGCCAGCAGTTTCCAAGGGACAAGTTCTTCTGGGGCCAACGTCCTGACTTTC.

This clone was counted a few times. The rearrangement links TRBV28 to TRBJ1-2; D gene ambiguous. The ends were cut back, 2 bases at V and 7 bases at J, with 8 bases in the middle. This CDR3 comprises 12 residues. Germline V gene data show CDR1 as MDHEN and CDR2 as SYDVKM. DNA for the CDR3: TGTGCCAGCAGTTTACCCAGGTCTGGCTACACCTTC. Amino acid sequence: CASSLPRSGYTF.

This clone was found a few times. The chain couples TRBV14 to TRBJ2-5, with TRBD1 as a possible D gene (5 bases). Germline CDR1 SGHDN, CDR2 FVKESK. Trimming removed 1 base from V and 4 bases from J, with 13 bases in between. This CDR3 is built from 15 residues. The CDR3 DNA is TGTGCCAGCAGCCAAGGGGTCAGGGCCAGAGAGACCCAGTACTTC. Its protein is CASSQGVRARETQYF.

This clone was counted between two and nine times. The chain is built from TRBV13 and TRBJ1-2, with 9 bases that match TRBD1. Germline V CDR1 and CDR2: PRHDT, FYEKMQ (reference sequence). The CDR3 totals 13 residues. V was pared by 3 bases and J by 7 bases, with 3 bases of the junction left unmatched. The CDR3 is CASSFQTGGGYTF. CDR3 bases: TGTGCCAGCAGCTTCCAGACAGGGGGTGGCTACACCTTC.

V and J are TRBV7-3 and TRBJ2-1; D gene unclear. The CDR3 consists of 11 residues. Germline V gene sequence: CDR1 SGHTA, CDR2 FQGTGA. The V gene lost 2 bases and the J gene lost 9 bases, with 5 bases spanning the gap. This CDR3 reads CASSLGSEQFF. CDR3 nucleotide sequence: TGTGCCAGCAGCTTAGGTAGTGAGCAGTTCTTC.

This clone was seen more than once but under ten times. The chain is built from TRBV2 and TRBJ2-3; 9 bases agree with TRBD2. V lost 6 bases, J lost 4 bases, and 5 bases stayed unmatched. CDR3 size: 14 residues. Germline CDR1 is SNHLY and CDR2 is FYNNEI. Here the CDR3 reads CASRGRTSADTQYF. CDR3 coding DNA: TGTGCCAGCAGGGGCCGGACTAGCGCAGATACGCAGTATTTT.

The chain couples TRBV19 to TRBJ2-2; weak D call: TRBD1 (6 bases). The ends were cut back, 7 bases at V and 2 bases at J, with 14 bases in the middle. This CDR3 is 15 amino acids long. Germline V gene data show CDR1 as LNHDA and CDR2 as SQIVND (reference sequence). The CDR3 reads CASTVTGINTGELFF. CDR3 in DNA: TGTGCCAGTACCGTAACAGGGATTAACACCGGGGAGCTGTTTTTT. Full variable domain (remainder filled in from reference TRBV19 and TRBJ2-2): DGGITQSPKYLFRKEGQNVTLSCEQNLNHDAMYWYRQDPGQGLRLIYYSQIVNDFQKGDIAEGYSVSREKKESFPLTVTSAQKNPTAFYLCASTVTGINTGELFFGEGSRLTVL.

The rearrangement uses TRBV29-1 and TRBJ2-7; TRBD1 aligns across 9 bases. V gave up 5 bases and J gave up 3 bases; unmatched junction bases: 8. The CDR3 spans 14 residues. In germline, CDR1 is SQVTM, CDR2 ANQGSEA. The CDR3 is CSVPGTGTDYEQYF. Here the CDR3 DNA reads TGCAGCGTTCCTGGGACAGGGACCGACTACGAGCAGTACTTC.

There are a few counts of this clone. The V gene is TRBV7-9, the J gene TRBJ1-1; a possible D gene is TRBD1 (6 bases). Between the trimmed V and J ends, which lost 5 bases and 0 bases, there was a span of 13 bases. CDR3 length: 15 amino acids. Germline lookup yields CDR1 SEHNR and CDR2 FQNEAQ (reference sequence). CDR3 bases: TGTGCCAGCAGCACCCTAGGGGGGGTGAACACTGAAGCTTTCTTT. As protein: CASSTLGGVNTEAFF.

The genes are TRBV11-3 and TRBJ2-7; D gene uncertain. The CDR3 runs 11 residues. In germline, CDR1 is SGHNT, CDR2 YENEEA. V gave up 5 bases and J gave up 3 bases, with 5 bases separating them. CDR3 sequence (DNA): TGTGCCAGCAGCACCTACTACGAGCAGTACTTC. Residues: CASSTYYEQYF.

This clone has just a few counts. The gene calls are TRBV2 and TRBJ1-1; no clear D. V was shortened by 7 bases and J by 10 bases, with 13 bases between the two germline ends. Germline CDR1 SNHLY, CDR2 FYNNEI. The CDR3 is 11 amino acids. DNA of the CDR3: TGTGCCAGCAACAAAGGAGGTGGAGCTTTCTTT. It codes for CASNKGGGAFF.

As DNA, the CDR3 is TGTGCCAGCAGTGAAGTCCGGGACAGGGTGGGAGGGGCCAACGTCCTGACTTTC. Translating gives CASSEVRDRVGGANVLTF. J is TRBJ2-6 and V is TRBV6-1; 9 positions agree with TRBD1. CDR1 is MNHNS, CDR2 SASEGT, per germline. CDR3 size: 18 residues. J gave up 4 bases and V 1 base, and 8 bases lay outside the gene matches.

Remarks on this clone: Within the sample, other DNA sequences also encode this same CDR3. The chain recombines TRBV29-1 with TRBJ2-2, with TRBD1 as a possible D gene (5 bases). V was shortened by 2 bases and J by 3 bases, with 7 bases between the two germline ends. This CDR3 is built from 13 residues. Germline values: CDR1 SQVTM, CDR2 ANQGSEA. The CDR3 nucleotides are TGCAGCGTTGAACAGGGTTACACCGGGGAGCTGTTTTTT. Translated, it gives CSVEQGYTGELFF.

This chain connects TRBV2 to TRBJ1-2, with D possibly matching TRBD1 (5 bases). This CDR3 comprises 16 residues. The germline V gene encodes CDR1 SNHLY and CDR2 FYNNEI. V dropped 6 bases and J dropped 2 bases, with 19 bases sitting between them. This chain's CDR3 is CASRVTTTGFNYGYTF. The CDR3 DNA reads TGTGCCAGCAGAGTAACGACCACAGGATTCAACTATGGCTACACCTTC.

The chain has TRBV6-5 and TRBJ2-5; 8 bases are a match to TRBD1. V was clipped by 0 bases and J by 5 bases; unmatched bases: 2. The CDR3 covers 14 residues. Germline V gives CDR1 MNHEY, CDR2 SVGAGI. The CDR3 reads CASSYSTGDETQYF. CDR3 sequence (DNA): TGTGCCAGCAGTTACTCGACAGGGGATGAGACCCAGTACTTC.

This clone was observed a handful of times. The CDR3 DNA reads TGTGCCAGCAGCTTATGGGGGGGCGAGCAGTACTTC. It yields the protein CASSLWGGEQYF. The chain carries TRBV7-3 and TRBJ2-7; 7 nucleotides agree with TRBD2. The CDR3 loop spans 12 amino acids. Germline V CDR1 and CDR2: SGHTA, FQGTGA. After removal of 2 bases from V and 6 bases from J, the junction contained 1 base not matched to a gene. Full variable domain (missing parts from reference TRBV7-3 and TRBJ2-7): GAGVSQTPSNKVTEKGKYVELRCDPISGHTALYWYRQSLGQGPEFLIYFQGTGAADDSGLPNDRFFAVRPEGSVSTLKIQRTERGDSAVYLCASSLWGGEQYFGPGTRLTVT.

This clone appeared a few times. This chain links TRBV21-1 with TRBJ2-1; TRBD2 reflects the table's D call only, with no check against the DNA. TRBV21-1 is listed as a pseudogene. The length of the CDR3 is 15 residues. The CDR3 DNA sequence: TGTGCCAGCATCCGGTCCCTAGCGGGAGTTTTGGAGCAGTTCTTC. Amino acids: CASIRSLAGVLEQFF.

This clone has more than one count but fewer than ten. V is TRBV11-1 and J is TRBJ2-2, with a weak D call TRBD1 (5 bases). Looked up from germline, CDR1 is SGHAT and CDR2 is FQDESV (reference sequence). The CDR3 is made up of 14 amino acids. With 1 base removed from V and 4 bases from J, the gap between germline ends came to 7 bases. CDR3 in DNA: TGTGCCAGCAGCTTAGGACAGTCCACCGGGGAGCTGTTTTTT. As protein: CASSLGQSTGELFF.

This clone was counted between two and nine times. The gene calls are TRBV7-9 and TRBJ2-7; TRBD2 might be the D (6 bases). Trimming took off 5 bases at V and 5 bases at J, with 16 bases between the two ends. The CDR3 is made up of 14 amino acids. Germline CDR1 reads SEHNR; CDR2 reads FQNEAQ (reference sequence). This chain's CDR3 is CASSLGGGSNEQYF. The CDR3 bases are TGTGCCAGCAGCCTCGGAGGAGGGTCCAACGAGCAGTACTTC. The full variable domain, in which reference TRBV7-9 and TRBJ2-7 provide the parts outside the CDR3, is DTGVSQNPRHKITKRGQNVTFRCDPISEHNRLYWYRQTLGQGPEFLTYFQNEAQLEKSRLLSDRFSAERPKGSFSTLEIQRTEQGDSAMYLCASSLGGGSNEQYFGPGTRLTVT.

This clone has just a few counts. The V gene is TRBV5-1, the J gene TRBJ1-5; D is ambiguous. CDR1 and CDR2 (germline): SGHRS, YFSETQ. The ends were cut back, 0 bases at V and 0 bases at J, with 7 bases in the middle. The CDR3 extends over 15 amino acids. CDR3 region: CASSLGGPSNQPQHF. In DNA, the CDR3 is TGCGCCAGCAGCTTGGGAGGGCCTAGCAATCAGCCCCAGCATTTT. Looking up the rest from reference TRBV5-1 and TRBJ1-5 gives the full variable domain: KAGVTQTPRYLIKTRGQQVTLSCSPISGHRSVSWYQQTPGQGLQFLFEYFSETQRNKGNFPGRFSGRQFSNSRSEMNVSTLELGDSALYLCASSLGGPSNQPQHFGDGTRLSIL.

This rearrangement joins TRBV9 to TRBJ1-4, with no clear D. CDR3 length equals 13 residues. Germline-derived CDR1 and CDR2 are SGDLS and YYNGEE. V shed 4 bases and J shed 8 bases, with 12 bases lying between them. CDR3 amino acids: CASSLGREEKLFF. The CDR3 nucleotides are TGTGCCAGCAGCCTGGGCCGGGAAGAAAAACTGTTTTTT.

This clone has just a few counts. The chain links TRBV4-3 to TRBJ2-1; TRBD2 aligns across 7 bases. The CDR3 extends over 14 amino acids. Germline CDR1 is LGHNA and CDR2 is YSLEER. V shed 5 bases and J 9 bases; nucleotides not matched to a gene: 10. Here the CDR3 reads CASSVGPRGSEQFF. For the CDR3, the DNA is TGCGCCAGCAGCGTGGGACCGCGGGGGAGTGAGCAGTTCTTC.

This clone occurred a few times. J is TRBJ1-4 and V is TRBV7-9; 12 bases align to TRBD1. The CDR3 length is 17 residues. CDR1 and CDR2 (germline): SEHNR, FQNEAQ (reference sequence). V lost 1 base, J lost 8 bases, and 8 bases stayed unmatched. This CDR3 reads CASSLEPRDRGQEKLFF. CDR3 nucleotides: TGTGCCAGCAGCTTAGAGCCCCGGGACAGGGGGCAGGAAAAACTGTTTTTT.